Below are 19 T cell receptor beta chains sequenced from a single sample in a study of CD8 T cells in ankylosing spondylitis. A single record per CDR3 protein comes from TCRdb applying MiXCR to the 5' RACE reads. The repertoire holds around 770,000 distinct CDR3 sequences, approximately 12% seen once, with 0.51% in the top ten. Findings and caveats of the study: A TCR beta motif of roughly eight highly homologous variants appeared characteristic of ankylosing spondylitis blood.

These receptors have no identified antigens. The sequenced sample consisted of blood, either unsorted or a sorted T cell fraction (not recorded which). The receptors were gathered from a male donor with ankylosing spondylitis.

This clonotype has just a few counts. The chain combines TRBV7-9 with TRBJ2-1; 7 bases align to TRBD2. V lost 6 bases, J lost 4 bases, and 15 bases stayed unmatched. The CDR3 covers 17 residues. Per germline, CDR1 SEHNR and CDR2 FQNEAQ (reference sequence). CDR3 residues: CASRPGPRDYLYNEQFF. CDR3 DNA sequence: TGTGCCAGCAGACCCGGCCCCAGGGACTACTTATACAATGAGCAGTTCTTC.

This clonotype has just a few counts. The V call is TRBV20-1, the J call TRBJ2-5; perhaps D is TRBD1 or TRBD2 (6 bases each). CDR3 length equals 16 residues. Germline V gene data show CDR1 as DFQATT and CDR2 as SNEGSKA (reference sequence). V was shortened by 6 bases and J by 5 bases, with 25 bases between the two germline ends. CDR3 amino acids: CSAWVASRGLGETQYF. CDR3 DNA: TGCAGTGCCTGGGTAGCGTCACGGGGGCTCGGTGAGACCCAGTACTTC.

This clonotype has only a few counts. V gene TRBV20-1 combines with J gene TRBJ1-2; a possible D gene is TRBD1 (6 bases). This CDR3 spans 15 amino acids. The V end was cut by 1 base, the J end by 2 bases, with 14 bases between. Germline CDR1 reads DFQATT; CDR2 reads SNEGSKA (reference sequence). In DNA, the CDR3 is TGCAGTGCTAGAGTTCGGGACACTAACAACTATGGCTACACCTTC. Translating it yields CSARVRDTNNYGYTF.

V usage is TRBV3-1 and J usage is TRBJ2-7; TRBD1 might be the D (8 bases). V lost 4 bases and J 4 bases, leaving 17 bases between the germline ends. The CDR3 loop spans 15 amino acids. Looked up from germline, CDR1 is LGHDT and CDR2 is YNNKEL (reference sequence). The CDR3: CASSLQDRGGYEQYF. In DNA form, the CDR3 reads TGTGCCAGCAGCCTCCAAGACAGGGGAGGGTACGAGCAGTACTTC.

This clonotype occurred a few times. The V and J genes are TRBV4-3 and TRBJ2-7; TRBD1 matches 9 bases. The V gene's germline CDR1 is LGHNA and CDR2 YSLEER. V shed 4 bases and J 3 bases; nucleotides not matched to a gene: 7. The length of the CDR3 is 15 residues. The CDR3 loop reads CASSPRTGADYEQYF. CDR3 sequence (DNA): TGCGCCAGCAGCCCTCGGACAGGGGCTGACTACGAGCAGTACTTC.

This clonotype has a handful of counts. V and J are TRBV7-9 and TRBJ2-7; weak D call: TRBD2 (5 bases). Germline assignment: CDR1 SEHNR and CDR2 FQNEAQ (reference sequence). The CDR3 length is 13 residues. With 4 bases removed from V and 9 bases from J, the gap between germline ends came to 16 bases. The CDR3 coding sequence is TGTGCCAGCAGCTCCAGCGGATCCGACGGGCAGTACTTC. It encodes CASSSSGSDGQYF.

The table lists this clonotype with a few counts. V and J are TRBV7-9 and TRBJ1-1; TRBD1 agrees at 7 bases. Unmatched junction bases numbered 6, after V lost 5 bases and J lost 0 bases. The CDR3 extends over 15 amino acids. Germline V gene sequence: CDR1 SEHNR, CDR2 FQNEAQ (reference sequence). CDR3 DNA: TGTGCCAGCAGCAGGACCGGGACAGTGAACACTGAAGCTTTCTTT. Translated: CASSRTGTVNTEAFF.

At least ten counts were recorded for this clonotype. The chain combines TRBV20-1 with TRBJ1-2; D gene uncertain. The germline CDR1 and CDR2 sequences are DFQATT and SNEGSKA (reference sequence). Trimming took off 6 bases at V and 2 bases at J, with 13 bases between the two ends. CDR3 size: 13 residues. CDR3 nucleotide sequence: TGCAGTGCGAAGGATACCCCCAACTATGGCTACACCTTC. It is translated as CSAKDTPNYGYTF.

This clonotype was seen ten or more times. Germline is not matched at one junction end, which may reflect a read error. The gene calls are TRBV6-5 and TRBJ1-1; no definite D call. The CDR3 loop spans 13 amino acids. Germline V lookup: CDR1 MNHEY, CDR2 SVGAGI. CDR3 DNA: TGCGCCAGCAGCTACGGACGGGACACTGAAGCTTTCTTT. Protein sequence: CASSYGRDTEAFF.

The rearrangement links TRBV7-6 to TRBJ1-2; TRBD1 might be the D (6 bases). CDR1 and CDR2 (germline): SGHVS, FNYEAQ. CDR3 size: 16 residues. Between the trimmed V and J ends, which lost 1 base and 4 bases, there was a span of 16 bases. The CDR3 region has the DNA TGTGCCAGCAGCTTAGACAGGGCCCCTTCCACCTATGGCTACACCTTC. It encodes CASSLDRAPSTYGYTF.

This clonotype was seen a few times. The genes are TRBV27 and TRBJ1-1; TRBD1 is a possible D gene (6 bases). Per the germline V gene, CDR1 is MNHEY and CDR2 is SMNVEV (reference sequence). V dropped 0 bases and J dropped 0 bases, with 14 bases sitting between them. The length of the CDR3 is 17 residues. CDR3 in DNA: TGTGCCAGCAGTTTATCGAGCAGGGGAGGGATGAACACTGAAGCTTTCTTT. This codes for CASSLSSRGGMNTEAFF.

This clonotype occurred a few times. The J gene is TRBJ1-2, the V gene TRBV5-1; maybe TRBD1 (5 bases). Trimming took off 2 bases at V and 5 bases at J, with 13 bases between the two ends. Germline assignment: CDR1 SGHRS and CDR2 YFSETQ. The CDR3 is 14 residues long. DNA of the CDR3: TGCGCCAGCAGCTTTGGGGCCCAGACGTATGGCTACACCTTC. Its translation: CASSFGAQTYGYTF.

This clonotype has just a few counts. J is TRBJ2-7 and V is TRBV6-2 or TRBV6-3; D call uncertain. Trimming cost V 2 bases and J 0 bases, with 14 bases left between them. This CDR3 comprises 16 residues. Per germline, CDR1 MNHEY and CDR2 SVGEGT. CDR3 in DNA: TGTGCCAGCAGTTACGGCGTGTTTCATAGCTCCTACGAGCAGTACTTC. As protein: CASSYGVFHSSYEQYF.

This clonotype was recorded only once. The chain links TRBV18 to TRBJ2-7, with D unresolved. Germline V gives CDR1 KGHSH, CDR2 LQKENI. Trimming shortened V by 2 bases and J by 4 bases, and 9 bases separated the two germline ends. The length of the CDR3 is 13 residues. CDR3 nucleotides: TGTGCCAGCTCACCAGGGCTAAAATACGAGCAGTACTTC. Protein: CASSPGLKYEQYF.

This clonotype was seen repeatedly, ten times or more. The V call is TRBV4-2, the J call TRBJ2-7, with 9 positions matching TRBD2. The V segment lost 1 base and the J segment 3 bases; nucleotides outside the gene matches: 7. The CDR3 contains 16 residues. Germline CDR1 and CDR2: LGHNA and YNFKEQ. CDR3 loop: CASSQVDSSGVYEQYF. In nucleotides, the CDR3 is TGTGCCAGCAGCCAAGTTGATTCTAGCGGGGTCTACGAGCAGTACTTC.

This clonotype came up a few times. The V gene is TRBV4-2, the J gene TRBJ2-7; D may be TRBD1 or TRBD2 (5 bases each). With 1 base removed from V and 2 bases from J, the gap between germline ends came to 21 bases. Germline CDR1 and CDR2: LGHNA and YNFKEQ. The CDR3 length is 18 residues. As DNA, the CDR3 is TGTGCCAGCAGCCAAGCGTCCTCTTGGAGAGGGACCACCTACGAGCAGTACTTC. Amino acids: CASSQASSWRGTTYEQYF.

This clonotype was observed a few times. This chain connects TRBV20-1 to TRBJ2-7; 9 positions match TRBD2. The CDR3 contains 14 residues. Germline trimming cut 6 bases from V and 2 bases from J; bases unmatched to any gene: 8. In germline, CDR1 is DFQATT, CDR2 SNEGSKA (reference sequence). CDR3 region: CSARQAGGAYEQYF. The CDR3, as DNA: TGCAGTGCACGACAGGCGGGGGGGGCCTACGAGCAGTACTTC.

The V call is TRBV20-1, the J call TRBJ1-2; 8 bases are shared with TRBD1. The CDR3 length is 12 residues. V was clipped by 3 bases and J by 6 bases; unmatched bases: 3. CDR1 and CDR2 from the germline V gene are DFQATT and SNEGSKA (reference sequence). CDR3 sequence (DNA): TGCAGTGCTAGCAGACAGGGGAATGGCTACACCTTC. Protein: CSASRQGNGYTF.

This clonotype was detected many times. V usage is TRBV20-1 and J usage is TRBJ2-7; D gene ambiguous. Germline CDR1 and CDR2: DFQATT and SNEGSKA (reference sequence). This CDR3 is built from 11 residues. V was cut by 8 bases and J by 4 bases, with 12 bases left in between. The CDR3 sequence is CSHKNRYEQYF. In DNA, the CDR3 is TGCAGTCATAAGAACCGTTACGAGCAGTACTTC.